This T cell receptor beta chain was identified during a study of T cell repertoires in cytomegalovirus infection. Study in general: Public TCR beta signature analysis indicated the presence of both CMV infection and matching HLA type. Study conclusions and caveats: Across the ex vivo response, the dominant clonotypes were HLA-C-restricted CMV-specific TCR beta clonotypes.

Germline CDR1 reads SNHLY; CDR2 reads FYNNEI. There are 17 residues in the CDR3. Germline trimming cut 5 bases from V and 2 bases from J; bases unmatched to any gene: 13. TCRdb passed the reads through MiXCR, listing each CDR3 protein once. This sample has about 740,000 distinct CDR3 sequences, with less than 40% found just once. As regards this clonotype: The antigen is not known.

This TCR was recovered from a human donor in good health (CMV status not recorded). Some clones in this sample may be carry-over from other donors' samples. The specimen was PBMCs. This rearrangement joins TRBV2 to TRBJ1-1; TRBD1 aligns across 8 bases. Written as DNA, the CDR3 is TGTGCCAGCAGTCCGACAGGGGAAGGGATTCGAAACACTGAAGCTTTCTTT. As protein: CASSPTGEGIRNTEAFF.